Below, 26 T cell receptor beta chains from the same sample are listed, as sequenced in a study of T cell responses to AZD1222 COVID-19 vaccine. Sequenced by immunoSEQ multiplex PCR; TCRdb stores in-frame clones only, minus some. The sample comprises some 170,000 clones, more than 80% of which are singletons, and around 3% rests with the top ten. This sample comprised peripheral blood, obtained on day 0 of AZD1222 vaccination. The source is an adult in good health.

V and J are TRBV5-4 and TRBJ2-3; the D is unclear. Between the trimmed V and J ends, which lost 4 bases and 0 bases, there was a span of 3 bases. The CDR3 length is 12 residues. The germline V gene has CDR1 SGHNT and CDR2 YYREEE (reference sequence). Here the CDR3 reads CASSPSTDTQYF. The CDR3, as DNA: TGTGCCAGCAGCCCAAGCACAGATACGCAGTATTTT. Combining the CDR3 with reference TRBV5-4 and TRBJ2-3 gives the whole variable domain ETGVTQSPTHLIKTRGQQVTLRCSSQSGHNTVSWYQQALGQGPQFIFQYYREEENGRGNFPPRFSGLQFPNYSSELNVNALELDDSALYLCASSPSTDTQYFGPGTRLTVL.

The J gene is TRBJ1-2, the V gene TRBV2; tentatively, D is TRBD1 (5 bases). Germline V gene lookup returns CDR1 SNHLY and CDR2 FYNNEI. V dropped 4 bases and J dropped 3 bases, with 18 bases sitting between them. CDR3 length: 16 residues. The CDR3 DNA reads as TGTGCCAGCAGTGTGCAACAGGTGGAACTTGACTATGGCTACACCTTC. Amino acid sequence: CASSVQQVELDYGYTF.

The J gene is TRBJ1-6, the V gene TRBV5-3, with 8 bases matching TRBD1. TRBV5-3 is reported as an ORF; its role is uncertain. V was clipped by 6 bases and J by 8 bases; unmatched bases: 16. The CDR3 runs to 17 residues. The CDR3 region has the DNA TGTGCCAGAACCCCAGTTGAAGACAGGGGTTTAGATTCACCCCTCCACTTT. It is translated as CARTPVEDRGLDSPLHF.

V is TRBV2 and J is TRBJ1-4, with 7 nucleotides matching TRBD1. The CDR3 consists of 14 residues. Per germline, CDR1 SNHLY and CDR2 FYNNEI. After removal of 8 bases from V and 5 bases from J, the junction contained 8 bases not matched to a gene. CDR3 sequence reads: CASGNRGGNEKLFF. CDR3 DNA sequence: TGTGCCAGCGGGAACAGGGGAGGAAATGAAAAACTGTTTTTT.

The V and J genes are TRBV6-5 and TRBJ2-2; TRBD1 matches at 9 bases. This CDR3 comprises 14 residues. Germline CDR1 and CDR2: MNHEY and SVGAGI. The V gene end was trimmed by 4 bases and the J gene end by 6 bases; junction bases not matched to a gene: 3. CDR3 DNA: TGTGCCAGCAGTTGGGGGACAGGGTCCGGGGAGCTGTTTTTT. Translated, it gives CASSWGTGSGELFF.

The chain carries TRBV2 and TRBJ1-1; 9 bases agree with TRBD1. Trimming cost V 6 bases and J 4 bases; bases outside gene matches: 9. The CDR3 totals 15 residues. Germline V gene data show CDR1 as SNHLY and CDR2 as FYNNEI. CDR3 bases: TGTGCCAGCAGAGGGGACAGGGTCTTTCGCACTGAAGCTTTCTTT. Translation gives CASRGDRVFRTEAFF.

This chain links TRBV14 with TRBJ2-1, with 12 bases lining up with TRBD2. The CDR3 is made up of 16 amino acids. Looked up from germline, CDR1 is SGHDN and CDR2 is FVKESK. V shed 1 base and J 2 bases; nucleotides not matched to a gene: 0. The chain's CDR3 is CASSQASGRAYNEQFF. For the CDR3, the DNA is TGTGCCAGCAGCCAAGCTAGCGGGAGGGCCTACAATGAGCAGTTCTTC.

In nucleotides, the CDR3 is TGTGCCAGTAAGACAGACTATAGCAATCAGCCCCAGCATTTT. It codes for CASKTDYSNQPQHF. This sequence joins TRBV19 and TRBJ1-5, with D perhaps matching TRBD1 (5 bases). Trimming took off 7 bases at V and 0 bases at J, with 10 bases between the two ends. This CDR3 is built from 14 residues. Per germline, CDR1 LNHDA and CDR2 SQIVND (reference sequence).

This rearrangement joins TRBV6-5 to TRBJ1-3; D call uncertain. CDR1 is MNHEY, CDR2 SVGAGI, per germline. V lost 7 bases and J 0 bases, leaving 13 bases between the germline ends. The CDR3 length is 15 residues. Here the CDR3 reads CASKATSFSGNTIYF. CDR3 nucleotides: TGTGCCAGCAAAGCGACCAGTTTCTCTGGAAACACCATATATTTT.

This clone was counted only a few times. This sequence joins TRBV29-1 and TRBJ2-7; tentative D call: TRBD1 (6 bases). Trimming shortened V by 4 bases and J by 3 bases, and 7 bases separated the two germline ends. CDR3 length: 11 residues. Germline V gene data show CDR1 as SQVTM and CDR2 as ANQGSEA. For the CDR3, the DNA is TGCAGCGTTGGGACAGTCTACGAGCAGTACTTC. Its protein is CSVGTVYEQYF.

This chain links TRBV25-1 with TRBJ2-7; 8 nucleotides agree with TRBD2. The ends lost 2 bases at V and 2 bases at J; junction bases unmatched: 2. Per germline, CDR1 MGHDK and CDR2 SYGVNS. The CDR3 covers 14 residues. The CDR3 DNA follows: TGTGCCAGCAGTGAAGCGGGAGGTGCCTACGAGCAGTACTTC. It specifies CASSEAGGAYEQYF.

The chain combines TRBV15 with TRBJ1-5; D is unresolved. CDR3 length: 12 residues. With 0 bases removed from V and 4 bases from J, the gap between germline ends came to 1 base. Germline-derived CDR1 and CDR2 are LNHNV and YYDKDF (reference sequence). The CDR3 loop is CATSRDNQPQHF. CDR3 bases: TGTGCCACCAGCAGAGATAATCAGCCCCAGCATTTT.

The rearrangement joins TRBV27 to TRBJ1-4; D perhaps matches TRBD1 (5 bases). The V end lost 3 bases, the J end lost 5 bases, and 13 bases lay between the germline ends. The CDR3 loop spans 15 amino acids. From germline, CDR1 is MNHEY and CDR2 SMNVEV (reference sequence). The chain's CDR3 is CASSFAGPPNEKLFF. CDR3 in DNA: TGTGCCAGCAGTTTTGCGGGGCCGCCAAATGAAAAACTGTTTTTT.

The rearrangement links TRBV6-1 to TRBJ1-2, with 9 bases identical to TRBD1. Germline assignment: CDR1 MNHNS and CDR2 SASEGT. V lost 2 bases to trimming and J lost 2 bases; unmatched junction nucleotides: 6. The CDR3 contains 16 residues. The CDR3 loop is CASSEFGTGLNYGYTF. For the CDR3, the DNA is TGTGCCAGCAGTGAATTCGGGACAGGGTTGAACTATGGCTACACCTTC.

J is TRBJ1-2 and V is TRBV28, with D tentatively TRBD1 (5 bases). The CDR3 has 13 residues. The V end was cut by 7 bases, the J end by 8 bases, with 17 bases between. Per the germline V gene, CDR1 is MDHEN and CDR2 is SYDVKM. The CDR3 protein is CASTRASRGGYTF. The CDR3 DNA sequence: TGTGCCAGCACACGCGCTTCCCGGGGGGGCTACACCTTC.

The table lists this clone with a count of one. The rearrangement uses TRBV7-8 and TRBJ2-2, with 10 bases identical to TRBD2. This CDR3 is built from 16 residues. V lost 4 bases and J lost 1; bases outside the gene matches: 3. Germline assignment: CDR1 SGHVS and CDR2 FQNEAQ. The CDR3 DNA reads as TGTGCCAGCAGCTCCCGGACTAGCGGGAACACCGGGGAGCTGTTTTTT. This gives the protein CASSSRTSGNTGELFF.

This clone was seen more than once but under ten times. The genes are TRBV4-2 and TRBJ1-1, with 7 nucleotides matching TRBD1. In germline, CDR1 is LGHNA, CDR2 YNFKEQ. The CDR3 contains 14 residues. V shed 4 bases, J shed 4 bases, and the junction held 6 bases outside the gene matches. CDR3 bases: TGTGCCAGCAGCCTCTCGACAGGGACCACTGAAGCTTTCTTT. Amino acids: CASSLSTGTTEAFF.

In its sample, this clone was seen once. V is TRBV27 and J is TRBJ2-3; TRBD1 matches at 8 bases. The CDR3 extends over 13 amino acids. From germline, CDR1 is MNHEY and CDR2 SMNVEV (reference sequence). V shed 6 bases, J shed 3 bases, and the junction held 2 bases outside the gene matches. The CDR3 DNA follows: TGTGCCAGCAGGGACAGGGATACAGATACGCAGTATTTT. It translates to CASRDRDTDTQYF.

The V gene is TRBV7-9, the J gene TRBJ2-7; 8 bases fit TRBD1. The length of the CDR3 is 16 residues. The V and J ends lost 5 bases and 3 bases, in that order; junction bases with no gene match: 12. Germline CDR1 and CDR2: SEHNR and FQNEAQ (reference sequence). CDR3 sequence: CASSLPGQVASYEQYF. The CDR3 region has the DNA TGTGCCAGCAGCCTTCCGGGACAGGTAGCGAGCTACGAGCAGTACTTC.

This clone was detected only once. The chain has TRBV6-5 and TRBJ2-3; D is undetermined. The CDR3 has 14 amino acids. V was clipped by 4 bases and J by 1 base, with 9 bases between them. The V gene's germline CDR1 is MNHEY and CDR2 SVGAGI. The CDR3 sequence is CASSSSSRTDTQYF. The CDR3 region has the DNA TGTGCCAGCAGTTCGTCTTCCCGCACAGATACGCAGTATTTT.

The chain links TRBV6-4 to TRBJ2-1; 11 bases align to TRBD2. This CDR3 region has 22 residues. With V trimmed by 2 bases and J by 4 bases, 22 bases remained unmatched. Germline assignment: CDR1 MRHNA and CDR2 SNTAGT. The CDR3 reads CASSDLPVVVFFSGRDYNEQFF. The CDR3 DNA is TGTGCCAGCAGTGACCTCCCGGTGGTGGTCTTTTTTAGCGGGAGGGATTACAATGAGCAGTTCTTC.

This chain uses TRBV3-1 (or the pseudogene TRBV3-2) with TRBJ2-7, with 9 nucleotides matching TRBD1. The trim removed 4 bases at V and 4 bases at J, leaving 5 bases unmatched. The CDR3 is made up of 14 amino acids. CDR1 and CDR2 from the germline V gene are LGHDT and YNNKEL (reference sequence). The DNA for the CDR3 is TGTGCCAGCAGCCCCTTGGGACAGGGATACGAGCAGTACTTC. Amino acids: CASSPLGQGYEQYF.

This chain connects TRBV12-5 to TRBJ1-1; D unresolved. V was shortened by 3 bases and J by 5 bases, with 7 bases between the two germline ends. This CDR3 contains 12 residues. Germline CDR1 and CDR2: LGHNT and FRNRAP. As DNA, the CDR3 is TGTGCTAGTGGTTTAGGAGCTACTGAAGCTTTCTTT. It codes for CASGLGATEAFF.

The chain couples TRBV3-1 (or the pseudogene TRBV3-2) to TRBJ1-1; no clear D gene. Germline V gene sequence: CDR1 LGHDT, CDR2 YNNKEL (reference sequence). V was cut by 1 base and J by 2 bases, with 8 bases left in between. The CDR3 runs to 14 residues. The CDR3 region is CASSQGQLNTEAFF. In DNA form, the CDR3 reads TGTGCCAGCAGCCAAGGGCAGCTTAACACTGAAGCTTTCTTT.

This clone was counted a single time. The chain combines TRBV18 with TRBJ1-2; tentative D call: TRBD1 (6 bases). With 3 bases removed from V and 4 bases from J, the gap between germline ends came to 21 bases. The germline gives CDR1 KGHSH, CDR2 LQKENI. This CDR3 contains 17 residues. The CDR3 coding sequence is TGTGCCAGCTCACCGAACGGGCAGGGGAGACTCTCCTATGGCTACACCTTC. It is translated as CASSPNGQGRLSYGYTF. Full variable domain (missing parts from reference TRBV18 and TRBJ1-2): NAGVMQNPRHLVRRRGQEARLRCSPMKGHSHVYWYRQLPEEGLKFMVYLQKENIIDESGMPKERFSAEFPKEGPSILRIQQVVRGDSAAYFCASSPNGQGRLSYGYTFGSGTRLTVV.

The chain couples TRBV15 to TRBJ1-3, with D perhaps TRBD1 (5 bases). The CDR3 contains 15 residues. With 3 bases removed from V and 0 bases from J, the gap between germline ends came to 9 bases. Germline assignment: CDR1 LNHNV and CDR2 YYDKDF (reference sequence). CDR3 loop: CATSSDRASGNTIYF. CDR3 nucleotide sequence: TGTGCCACCAGCAGCGACAGAGCCTCTGGAAACACCATATATTTT.